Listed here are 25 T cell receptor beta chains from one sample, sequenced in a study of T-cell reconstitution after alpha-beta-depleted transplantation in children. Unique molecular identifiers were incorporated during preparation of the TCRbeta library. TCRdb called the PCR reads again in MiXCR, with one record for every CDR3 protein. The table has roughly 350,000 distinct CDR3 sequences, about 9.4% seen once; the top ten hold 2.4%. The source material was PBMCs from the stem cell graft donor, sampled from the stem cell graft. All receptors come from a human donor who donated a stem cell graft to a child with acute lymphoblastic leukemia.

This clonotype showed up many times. For the CDR3, the DNA is TGTGCCAGCAGTCCCGGGACAGCGGAGGTCCCCTACGAGCAGTACTTC. Translating gives CASSPGTAEVPYEQYF. V usage is TRBV12-3 or TRBV12-4 and J usage is TRBJ2-7; 7 nucleotides line up with TRBD1. The V and J ends lost 5 bases and 2 bases, in that order; junction bases with no gene match: 12. The CDR3 contains 16 residues.

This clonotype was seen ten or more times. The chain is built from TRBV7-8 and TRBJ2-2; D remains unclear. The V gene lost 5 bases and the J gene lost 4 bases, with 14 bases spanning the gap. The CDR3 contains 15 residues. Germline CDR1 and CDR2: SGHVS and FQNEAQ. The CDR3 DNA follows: TGTGCCAGCAGCGGCCGTGGCGGTCCCACCGGGGAGCTGTTTTTT. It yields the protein CASSGRGGPTGELFF.

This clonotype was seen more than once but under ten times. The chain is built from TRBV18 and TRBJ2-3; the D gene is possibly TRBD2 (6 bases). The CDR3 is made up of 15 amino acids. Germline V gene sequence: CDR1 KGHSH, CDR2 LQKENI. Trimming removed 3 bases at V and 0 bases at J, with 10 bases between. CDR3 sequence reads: CASSPTSTSTDTQYF. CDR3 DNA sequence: TGTGCCAGCTCACCGACTAGTACTAGCACAGATACGCAGTATTTT.

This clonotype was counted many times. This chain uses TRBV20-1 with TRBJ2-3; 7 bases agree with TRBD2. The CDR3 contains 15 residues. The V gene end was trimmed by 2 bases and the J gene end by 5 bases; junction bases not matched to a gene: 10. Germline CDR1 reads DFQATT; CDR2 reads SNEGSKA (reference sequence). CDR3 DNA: TGCAGTGCTAGACGGATGGGCGGGAGAATAGATACGCAGTATTTT. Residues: CSARRMGGRIDTQYF.

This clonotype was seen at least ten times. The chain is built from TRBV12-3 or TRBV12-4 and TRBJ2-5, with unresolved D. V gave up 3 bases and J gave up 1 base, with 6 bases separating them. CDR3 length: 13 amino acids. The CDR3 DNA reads TGTGCCAGCAGTTTTGGCAGCCAAGAGACCCAGTACTTC. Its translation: CASSFGSQETQYF.

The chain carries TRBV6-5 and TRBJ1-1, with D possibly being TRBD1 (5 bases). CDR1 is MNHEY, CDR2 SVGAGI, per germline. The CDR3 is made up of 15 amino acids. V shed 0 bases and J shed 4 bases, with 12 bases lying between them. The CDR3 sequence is CASSYSGGVGTEAFF. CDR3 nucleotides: TGTGCCAGCAGTTACTCAGGAGGGGTTGGCACTGAAGCTTTCTTT.

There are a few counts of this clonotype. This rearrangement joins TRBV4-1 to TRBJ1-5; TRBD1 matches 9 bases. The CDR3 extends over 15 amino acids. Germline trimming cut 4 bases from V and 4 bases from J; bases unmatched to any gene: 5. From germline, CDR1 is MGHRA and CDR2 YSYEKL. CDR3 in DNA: TGCGCCAGCAGCCGCGGACAGGGGAGGAATCAGCCCCAGCATTTT. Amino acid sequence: CASSRGQGRNQPQHF.

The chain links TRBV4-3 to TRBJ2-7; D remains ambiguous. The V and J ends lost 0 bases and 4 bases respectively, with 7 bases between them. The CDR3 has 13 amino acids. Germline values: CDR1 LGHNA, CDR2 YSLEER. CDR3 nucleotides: TGCGCCAGCAGCCAAGAGCGACTTTACGAGCAGTACTTC. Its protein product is CASSQERLYEQYF.

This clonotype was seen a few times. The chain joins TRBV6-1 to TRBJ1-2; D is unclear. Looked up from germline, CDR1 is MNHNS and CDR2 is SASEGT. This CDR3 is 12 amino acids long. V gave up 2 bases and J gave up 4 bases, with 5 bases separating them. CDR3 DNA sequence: TGTGCCAGCAGTGAAAGTGGCTATGGCTACACCTTC. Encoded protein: CASSESGYGYTF.

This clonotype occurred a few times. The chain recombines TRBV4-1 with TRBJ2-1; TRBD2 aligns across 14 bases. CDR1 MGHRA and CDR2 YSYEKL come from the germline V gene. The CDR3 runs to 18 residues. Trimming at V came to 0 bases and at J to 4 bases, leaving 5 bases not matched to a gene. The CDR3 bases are TGCGCCAGCAGCCAAGAAGGGACTAGCGGGAGTCCATACAATGAGCAGTTCTTC. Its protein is CASSQEGTSGSPYNEQFF.

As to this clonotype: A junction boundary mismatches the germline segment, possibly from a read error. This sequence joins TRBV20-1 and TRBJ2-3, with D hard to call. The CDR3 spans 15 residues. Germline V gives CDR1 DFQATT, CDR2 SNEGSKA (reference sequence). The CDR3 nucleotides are TGCAGTGCTAGAGATATCGGCCAGAGCACAGATACGCAGAATTTT. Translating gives CSARDIGQSTDTQNF.

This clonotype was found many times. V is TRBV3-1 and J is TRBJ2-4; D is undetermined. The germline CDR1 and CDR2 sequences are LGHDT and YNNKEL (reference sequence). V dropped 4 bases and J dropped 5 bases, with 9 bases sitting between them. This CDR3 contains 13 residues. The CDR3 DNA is TGTGCCAGCAGCCTGGGCCCCCAAAACATTCAGTACTTC. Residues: CASSLGPQNIQYF.

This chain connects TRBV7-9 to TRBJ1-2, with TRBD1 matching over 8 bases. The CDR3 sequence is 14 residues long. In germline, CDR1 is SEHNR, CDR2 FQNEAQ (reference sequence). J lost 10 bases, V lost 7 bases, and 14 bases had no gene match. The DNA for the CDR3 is TGTGCCAGCACCCCTTTCCAGGGGGCGACGAACTACACCTTC. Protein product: CASTPFQGATNYTF.

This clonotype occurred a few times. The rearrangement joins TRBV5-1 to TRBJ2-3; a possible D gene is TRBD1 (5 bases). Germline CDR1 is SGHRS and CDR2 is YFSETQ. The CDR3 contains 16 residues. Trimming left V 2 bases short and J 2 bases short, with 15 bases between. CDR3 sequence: CASSLPAREPTDTQYF. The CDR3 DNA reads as TGCGCCAGCAGCTTACCCGCCAGGGAACCCACAGATACGCAGTATTTT.

The CDR3 nucleotides read TGCGCCAGCAGCCGCCCCTGGACCCAGGGCGAGACCGGGGAGCTGTTTTTT. Its translation is CASSRPWTQGETGELFF. V gene TRBV5-1 combines with J gene TRBJ2-2; D possibly corresponds to TRBD1 (5 bases). Trimming cost V 4 bases and J 5 bases, with 21 bases left between them. The CDR3 runs 17 residues. Germline lookup yields CDR1 SGHRS and CDR2 YFSETQ. Complete variable domain (other parts from reference TRBV5-1 and TRBJ2-2): KAGVTQTPRYLIKTRGQQVTLSCSPISGHRSVSWYQQTPGQGLQFLFEYFSETQRNKGNFPGRFSGRQFSNSRSEMNVSTLELGDSALYLCASSRPWTQGETGELFFGEGSRLTVL.

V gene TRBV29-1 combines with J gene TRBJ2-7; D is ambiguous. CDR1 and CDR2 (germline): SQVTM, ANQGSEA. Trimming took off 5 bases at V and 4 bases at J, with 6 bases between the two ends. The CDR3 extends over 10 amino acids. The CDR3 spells CSVLGYEQYF. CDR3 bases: TGCAGCGTTCTCGGGTACGAGCAGTACTTC.

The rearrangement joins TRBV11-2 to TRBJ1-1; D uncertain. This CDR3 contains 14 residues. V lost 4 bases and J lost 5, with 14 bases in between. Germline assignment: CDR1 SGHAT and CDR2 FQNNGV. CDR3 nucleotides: TGTGCCAGCAGCTCAAATCGCGCAGTTACTGAAGCTTTCTTT. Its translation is CASSSNRAVTEAFF.

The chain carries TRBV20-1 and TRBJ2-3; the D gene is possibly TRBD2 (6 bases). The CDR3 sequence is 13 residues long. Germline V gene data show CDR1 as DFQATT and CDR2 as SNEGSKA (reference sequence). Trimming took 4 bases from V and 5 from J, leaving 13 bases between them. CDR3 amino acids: CSATRPGVDTQYF. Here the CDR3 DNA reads TGCAGTGCTACTAGGCCGGGAGTAGATACGCAGTATTTT.

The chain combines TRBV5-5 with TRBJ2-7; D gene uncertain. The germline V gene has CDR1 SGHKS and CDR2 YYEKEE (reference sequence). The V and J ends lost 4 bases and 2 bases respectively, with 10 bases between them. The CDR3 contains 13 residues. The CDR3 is CASSTDGAYEQYF. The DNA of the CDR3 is TGTGCCAGCAGCACGGACGGAGCCTACGAGCAGTACTTC.

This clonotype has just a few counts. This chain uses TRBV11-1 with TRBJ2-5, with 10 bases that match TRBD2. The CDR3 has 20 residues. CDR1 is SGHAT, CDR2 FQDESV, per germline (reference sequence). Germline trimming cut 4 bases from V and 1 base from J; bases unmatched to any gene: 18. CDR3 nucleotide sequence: TGTGCCAGCAGCTCCGCGGTAGGGGGCAAGTCTAGCGGGAGCCAAGAGACCCAGTACTTC. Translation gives CASSSAVGGKSSGSQETQYF.

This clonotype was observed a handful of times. The CDR3 region has the DNA TGCGCCAGCAGCCCGCTCGGACTAGCGCAAGAGACCCAGTACTTC. It is translated as CASSPLGLAQETQYF. The chain carries TRBV4-1 and TRBJ2-5; 9 bases agree with TRBD2. Germline lookup yields CDR1 MGHRA and CDR2 YSYEKL. This CDR3 region has 15 residues. V was pared by 4 bases and J by 2 bases, with 5 bases of the junction left unmatched.

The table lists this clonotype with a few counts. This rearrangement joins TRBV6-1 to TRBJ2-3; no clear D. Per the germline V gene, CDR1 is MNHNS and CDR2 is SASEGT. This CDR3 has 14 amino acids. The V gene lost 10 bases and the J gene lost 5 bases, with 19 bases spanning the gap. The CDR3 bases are TGTGCCATCCTAAGAGGTGGGGAACAAGATACGCAGTATTTT. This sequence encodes CAILRGGEQDTQYF.

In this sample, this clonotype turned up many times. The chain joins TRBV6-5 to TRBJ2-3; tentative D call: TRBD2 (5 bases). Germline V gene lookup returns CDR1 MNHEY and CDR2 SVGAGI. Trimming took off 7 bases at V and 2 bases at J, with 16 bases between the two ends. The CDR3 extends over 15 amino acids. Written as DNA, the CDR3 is TGTGCCAGCACCTGGGGTAGCGCCTTCACAGATACGCAGTATTTT. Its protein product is CASTWGSAFTDTQYF.

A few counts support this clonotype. The CDR3 loop is CASSLGEGAGELFF. CDR3 coding DNA: TGCGCCAGCAGCCTGGGCGAGGGGGCCGGGGAGCTGTTTTTT. The chain has TRBV5-1 and TRBJ2-2; weak D call: TRBD1 (6 bases). Looked up from germline, CDR1 is SGHRS and CDR2 is YFSETQ. Trimming pared 4 bases from V and 6 bases from J, leaving 13 bases between. The CDR3 runs to 14 residues.

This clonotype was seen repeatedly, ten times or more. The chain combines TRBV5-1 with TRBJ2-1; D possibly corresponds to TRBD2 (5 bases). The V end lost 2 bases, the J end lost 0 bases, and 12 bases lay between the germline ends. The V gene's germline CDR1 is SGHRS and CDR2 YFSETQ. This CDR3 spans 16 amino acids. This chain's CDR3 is CASSLGPGSSYNEQFF. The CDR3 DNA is TGCGCCAGCAGCTTAGGCCCGGGGAGCTCCTACAATGAGCAGTTCTTC.